This T cell receptor beta chain was sequenced in a study of blood T cell repertoires in COVID-19. For the study at large: Material from acute and convalescent COVID-19 was sourced from the United States, Italy and Spain.

In germline, CDR1 is MDHEN, CDR2 SYDVKM. The junction had 12 bases not matched to a gene; V was cut back by 6 bases and J by 2 bases. The CDR3 is 18 residues long. Authors' data handling: Reference gene primers were amplified, and this amplification served to estimate nucleated cell counts. Clones were read by immunoSEQ multiplex PCR, and TCRdb kept only the in-frame ones, dropping some. V and J calls and clone size are those listed in that table; D and trimming were worked out from the DNA. This sample has 300,000 to 400,000 clones, with roughly 89% found just once. In terms of age and location, participants ranged from roughly 18 to 90 years and lived in about two dozen US areas. All recovered Cohort 3 donors got two negative PCRs, got clearance, or saw symptom resolution.

This sequence joins TRBV28 and TRBJ2-4, with 11 bases lining up with TRBD2. The receptor's source is a man aged 55 to 70 who had recovered from COVID-19. Sequenced material: PBMCs or T cells enriched from blood (not recorded which). The CDR3 DNA follows: TGTGCCAGCAGCCCCGGTGGTAGCGGGAGGGCCTCCAAAAACATTCAGTACTTC. As protein: CASSPGGSGRASKNIQYF.